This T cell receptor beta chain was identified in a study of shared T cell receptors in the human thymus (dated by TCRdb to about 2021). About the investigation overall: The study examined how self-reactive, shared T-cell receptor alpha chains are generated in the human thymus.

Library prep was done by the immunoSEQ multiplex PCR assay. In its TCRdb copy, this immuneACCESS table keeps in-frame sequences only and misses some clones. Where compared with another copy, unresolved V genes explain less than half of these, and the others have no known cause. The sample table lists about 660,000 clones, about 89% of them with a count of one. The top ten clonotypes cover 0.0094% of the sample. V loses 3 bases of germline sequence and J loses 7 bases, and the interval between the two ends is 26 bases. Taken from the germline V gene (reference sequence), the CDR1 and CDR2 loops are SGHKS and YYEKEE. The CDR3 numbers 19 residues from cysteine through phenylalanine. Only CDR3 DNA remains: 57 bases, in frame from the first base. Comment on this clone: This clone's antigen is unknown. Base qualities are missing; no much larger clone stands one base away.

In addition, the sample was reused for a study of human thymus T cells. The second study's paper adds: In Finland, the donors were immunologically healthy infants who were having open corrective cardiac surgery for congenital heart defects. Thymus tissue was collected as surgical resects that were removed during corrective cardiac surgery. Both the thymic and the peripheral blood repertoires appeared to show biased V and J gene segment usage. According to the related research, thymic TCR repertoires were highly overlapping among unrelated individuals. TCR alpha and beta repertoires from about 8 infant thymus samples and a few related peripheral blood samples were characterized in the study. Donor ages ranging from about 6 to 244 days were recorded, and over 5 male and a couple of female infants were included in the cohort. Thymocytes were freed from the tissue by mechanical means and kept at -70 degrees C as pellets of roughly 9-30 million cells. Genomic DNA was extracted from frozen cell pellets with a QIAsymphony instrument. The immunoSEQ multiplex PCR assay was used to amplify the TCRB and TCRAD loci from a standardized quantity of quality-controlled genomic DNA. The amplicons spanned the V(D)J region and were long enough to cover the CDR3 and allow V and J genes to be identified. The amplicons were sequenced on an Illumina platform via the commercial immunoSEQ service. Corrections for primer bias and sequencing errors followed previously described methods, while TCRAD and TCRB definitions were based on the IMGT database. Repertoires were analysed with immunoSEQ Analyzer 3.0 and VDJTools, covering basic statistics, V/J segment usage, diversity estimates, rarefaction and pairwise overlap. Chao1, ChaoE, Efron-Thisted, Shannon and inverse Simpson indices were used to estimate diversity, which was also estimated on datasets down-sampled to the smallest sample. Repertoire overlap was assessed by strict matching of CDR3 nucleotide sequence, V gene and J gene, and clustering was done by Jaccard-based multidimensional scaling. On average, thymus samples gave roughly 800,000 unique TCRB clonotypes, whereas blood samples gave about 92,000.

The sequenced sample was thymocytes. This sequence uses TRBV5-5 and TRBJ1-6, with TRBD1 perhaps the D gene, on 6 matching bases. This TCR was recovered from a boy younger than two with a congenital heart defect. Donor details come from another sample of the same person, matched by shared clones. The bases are TGTGCCAGCAGCTCCCGTAAACCAGGACAGAGGATATGGAATTCACCCCTCCACTTT. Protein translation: CASSSRKPGQRIWNSPLHF.